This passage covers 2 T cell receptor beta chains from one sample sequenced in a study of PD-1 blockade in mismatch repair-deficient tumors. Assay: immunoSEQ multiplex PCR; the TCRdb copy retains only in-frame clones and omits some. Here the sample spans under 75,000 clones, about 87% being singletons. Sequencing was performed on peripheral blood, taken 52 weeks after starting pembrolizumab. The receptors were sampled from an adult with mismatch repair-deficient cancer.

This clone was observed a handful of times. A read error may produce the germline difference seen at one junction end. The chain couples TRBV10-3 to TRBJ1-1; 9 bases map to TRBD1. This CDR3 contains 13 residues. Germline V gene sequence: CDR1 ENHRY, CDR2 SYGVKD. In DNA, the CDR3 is TGTGCCAGCAGTTACTCCCCGGACAGGGGAGCTTTCTTT. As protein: CASSYSPDRGAFF.

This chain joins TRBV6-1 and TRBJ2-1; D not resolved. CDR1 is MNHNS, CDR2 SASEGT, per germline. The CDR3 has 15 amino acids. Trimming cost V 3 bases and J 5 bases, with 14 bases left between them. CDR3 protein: CASSEYYAINNEQFF. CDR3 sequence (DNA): TGTGCCAGCAGTGAGTACTATGCGATAAACAATGAGCAGTTCTTC.